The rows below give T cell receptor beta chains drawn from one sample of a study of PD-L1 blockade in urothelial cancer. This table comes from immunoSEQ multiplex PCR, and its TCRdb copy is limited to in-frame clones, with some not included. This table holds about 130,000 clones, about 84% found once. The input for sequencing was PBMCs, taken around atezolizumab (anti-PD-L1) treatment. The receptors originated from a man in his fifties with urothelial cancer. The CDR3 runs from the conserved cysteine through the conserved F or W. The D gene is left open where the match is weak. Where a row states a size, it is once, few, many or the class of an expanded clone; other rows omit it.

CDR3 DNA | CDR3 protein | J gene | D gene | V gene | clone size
TGTGCCAGCAGCACTAGCGGGAGAATATACGAGCAGTACTTC | CASSTSGRIYEQYF | TRBJ2-7 | TRBD2 | TRBV28 | .
TGTGCCAGCAGCGGACAGGTGGGGGCCGGGGAGCTGTTTTTT | CASSGQVGAGELFF | TRBJ2-2 | . | TRBV9 | .
TGTGCCAGCATCACGGGGGACACCATATATTTT | CASITGDTIYF | TRBJ1-3 | . | TRBV7-8 | .
TGTGCCAGCTCACCCCCGGACGGGAACTACGAGCAGTACTTC | CASSPPDGNYEQYF | TRBJ2-7 | . | TRBV18 | .
TGTGCCAGCAGTCCCGGTAGAGGGTGGAGCACTGAAGCTTTCTTT | CASSPGRGWSTEAFF | TRBJ1-1 | . | TRBV9 | .
TGTGCCAGCAGCTCGGGTGAAGTTAGCGGGAGTAGGTTGAATGAGCAGTTCTTC | CASSSGEVSGSRLNEQFF | TRBJ2-1 | TRBD2 | TRBV5-8 | .
TGTGCCAGCAGTTTATATTTACTAGCGGAGCTGCCCTACGAGCAGTACTTC | CASSLYLLAELPYEQYF | TRBJ2-7 | TRBD2 | TRBV28 | .
TGTGCCAGCAGTTTAACTCGGACTAGCGGGAGAGGTATTAGCTCCTACAATGAGCAGTTCTTC | CASSLTRTSGRGISSYNEQFF | TRBJ2-1 | TRBD2 | TRBV28 | .
TGCGCCAGCAGCTTGGAGGCGGCTTATGGCTACACCTTC | CASSLEAAYGYTF | TRBJ1-2 | . | TRBV5-1 | .
TGTGCCAGCACCCCTAAACAAAGGTCCTCCCGGGGGGATGAAAAACTGTTTTTT | CASTPKQRSSRGDEKLFF | TRBJ1-4 | . | TRBV28 | once
TGTGCCAGCAGCTTGGGGGGACAGTATTCACCCCTCCACTTT | CASSLGGQYSPLHF | TRBJ1-6 | TRBD1 | TRBV5-4 | .
TGTGCCAGCAGTCCGTACTCCTATAATTCACCCCTCCACTTT | CASSPYSYNSPLHF | TRBJ1-6 | . | TRBV27 | .
TGTGCCACCAGCACCGACAGGGGGCTGACCGGGGAGCTGTTTTTT | CATSTDRGLTGELFF | TRBJ2-2 | TRBD1 | TRBV15 | .
TGTGCCAGCAGCGCCATACTAGCGGGAGTAGGAGTCAATGAGCAGTTCTTC | CASSAILAGVGVNEQFF | TRBJ2-1 | TRBD2 | TRBV5-8 | .
TGTGCCAGCAGCTTACGTCCGAACACTGAAGCTTTCTTT | CASSLRPNTEAFF | TRBJ1-1 | . | TRBV7-9 | .
TGTGCCAGCAGCATAGGGACAGGCCTAAATTCACCCCTCCACTTT | CASSIGTGLNSPLHF | TRBJ1-6 | TRBD1 | TRBV5-4 | .
TGTGCCAGCTCACCCTCCCAGGCTTCCTCTGGAAACACCATATATTTT | CASSPSQASSGNTIYF | TRBJ1-3 | . | TRBV18 | .
TGTGCCAGCAGTGAGGCCAGGGCCCACGAAGCTTTCTTT | CASSEARAHEAFF | TRBJ1-1 | . | TRBV2 | .
TGTGCCAGCAGCGTGACAGGGGGGGCTGACGGGGAGCTGTTTTTT | CASSVTGGADGELFF | TRBJ2-2 | TRBD1 | TRBV7-8 | .
TGCGCCAGCAGCCAAGTGCGATACTATGGCTACACCTTC | CASSQVRYYGYTF | TRBJ1-2 | . | TRBV4-1 | .